A single sample gave rise to the 19 T cell receptor beta chains below, sequenced in a study of blood T cell repertoires in COVID-19. The assay was immunoSEQ multiplex PCR, and TCRdb's table has in-frame clones only and misses some. The profile shows some 200,000 clones, 75% to 95% of them singletons. Sequenced sample: peripheral blood. The source is a man aged 50-60 years with acute or convalescent COVID-19.

J is TRBJ1-5 and V is TRBV4-2; no clear D gene. V dropped 0 bases and J dropped 7 bases, with 4 bases sitting between them. CDR1 LGHNA and CDR2 YNFKEQ come from the germline V gene. The CDR3 totals 12 residues. This CDR3 reads CASSQEAQPQHF. CDR3 sequence (DNA): TGTGCCAGCAGCCAAGAAGCACAGCCCCAGCATTTT.

The rearrangement joins TRBV28 to TRBJ2-2; perhaps TRBD2 as D (5 bases). The CDR3 contains 13 residues. V lost 7 bases to trimming and J lost 0 bases, with 6 bases between them. Germline CDR1 and CDR2: MDHEN and SYDVKM. Here the CDR3 DNA reads TGTGCCAGCATCGGGACGAACACCGGGGAGCTGTTTTTT. Translation gives CASIGTNTGELFF.

The chain joins TRBV10-3 to TRBJ2-2, with 7 positions matching TRBD1. Germline V gene sequence: CDR1 ENHRY, CDR2 SYGVKD. The CDR3 is 18 amino acids. V lost 10 bases to trimming and J lost 2 bases; unmatched junction nucleotides: 19. CDR3 sequence reads: CATSTLNPRDSNTGELFF. The CDR3 DNA reads TGTGCCACCTCAACCTTAAACCCCCGGGACAGCAACACCGGGGAGCTGTTTTTT.

This clone was seen a single time. DNA of the CDR3: TGTGCCAGCTCATCCTCACAGGGGATCTATGGCTACACCTTC. Translating it yields CASSSSQGIYGYTF. The rearrangement uses TRBV18 and TRBJ1-2; 7 nucleotides match TRBD1. The CDR3 consists of 14 residues. Per the germline V gene, CDR1 is KGHSH and CDR2 is LQKENI. V was pared by 5 bases and J by 4 bases, with 7 bases of the junction left unmatched.

V is TRBV9 and J is TRBJ2-1; 7 bases match TRBD2. Germline V gene lookup returns CDR1 SGDLS and CDR2 YYNGEE. V was pared by 4 bases and J by 6 bases, with 16 bases of the junction left unmatched. The CDR3 is made up of 17 amino acids. DNA of the CDR3: TGTGCCAGCAGCCCGCGAAGCGGCGGGGGACTCCTCAATGAGCAGTTCTTC. It yields the protein CASSPRSGGGLLNEQFF.

V is TRBV28 and J is TRBJ2-5; TRBD1 agrees at 7 bases. The length of the CDR3 is 16 residues. Germline V gene lookup returns CDR1 MDHEN and CDR2 SYDVKM. The V segment lost 6 bases and the J segment 0 bases; nucleotides outside the gene matches: 10. The CDR3 loop is CASSYPGTAYQETQYF. CDR3 nucleotides: TGTGCCAGCAGCTATCCCGGGACAGCGTACCAAGAGACCCAGTACTTC.

The rearrangement links TRBV27 to TRBJ2-3; possibly TRBD2 for D (6 bases). Germline V gene data show CDR1 as MNHEY and CDR2 as SMNVEV (reference sequence). V shed 5 bases and J shed 3 bases, with 12 bases lying between them. This CDR3 contains 14 residues. The CDR3 DNA reads TGTGCCAGCAGTGTGACTAGGGCGACAGATACGCAGTATTTT. This gives the protein CASSVTRATDTQYF.

The chain couples TRBV28 to TRBJ1-5, with D uncertain. This CDR3 has 13 residues. The germline V gene has CDR1 MDHEN and CDR2 SYDVKM. The germline V and J ends were trimmed by 3 bases and 5 bases, with 8 bases remaining between them. The chain's CDR3 is CASSFDFDQPQHF. The CDR3 DNA reads as TGTGCCAGCAGTTTCGACTTTGATCAGCCCCAGCATTTT.

The rearrangement joins TRBV6-5 to TRBJ2-7; 10 bases are shared with TRBD2. The CDR3 loop spans 15 amino acids. Trimming at V came to 0 bases and at J to 5 bases, leaving 4 bases not matched to a gene. Germline V gives CDR1 MNHEY, CDR2 SVGAGI. DNA of the CDR3: TGTGCCAGCAGTTACTCAGCGGGAGGGGTCCACGAGCAGTACTTC. This translates into CASSYSAGGVHEQYF.

V and J are TRBV5-6 and TRBJ1-5, with 7 positions matching TRBD1. The germline V gene encodes CDR1 SGHDT and CDR2 YYEEEE. The junction had 8 bases not matched to a gene; V was cut back by 2 bases and J by 6 bases. The CDR3 is 15 residues long. For the CDR3, the DNA is TGTGCCAGCAGCTTTTACCAGGGGGGAATTCAGCCCCAGCATTTT. Protein sequence: CASSFYQGGIQPQHF.

This sequence joins TRBV28 and TRBJ1-4, with unresolved D. Germline V lookup: CDR1 MDHEN, CDR2 SYDVKM. CDR3 length: 16 residues. With 5 bases removed from V and 5 bases from J, the gap between germline ends came to 18 bases. This CDR3 is CASSGSPWTGNEKLFF. The CDR3 coding sequence is TGTGCCAGCAGTGGATCCCCGTGGACGGGGAATGAAAAACTGTTTTTT.

The chain combines TRBV19 with TRBJ1-2, with 11 bases that match TRBD1. The V segment lost 3 bases and the J segment 7 bases; nucleotides outside the gene matches: 4. From germline, CDR1 is LNHDA and CDR2 SQIVND (reference sequence). This CDR3 has 14 amino acids. The CDR3 nucleotides read TGTGCCAGTAGTATGGACAGGGGGCTCGGTGGCTACACCTTC. Translated: CASSMDRGLGGYTF.

The rearrangement uses TRBV3-1 (or the pseudogene TRBV3-2) and TRBJ2-2, with a tentative D call TRBD1 (6 bases). Germline values: CDR1 LGHDT, CDR2 YNNKEL (reference sequence). The CDR3 has 19 amino acids. Trimming shortened V by 6 bases and J by 4 bases, and 27 bases separated the two germline ends. CDR3 loop: CASSFSYPRVTGSTGELFF. The CDR3 coding sequence is TGTGCCAGCAGTTTTAGTTATCCCAGGGTGACAGGAAGCACCGGGGAGCTGTTTTTT.

The chain is built from TRBV7-6 and TRBJ2-2; 10 bases align to TRBD1. The V segment lost 6 bases and the J segment 0 bases; nucleotides outside the gene matches: 4. CDR3 length: 16 amino acids. CDR1 is SGHVS, CDR2 FNYEAQ, per germline. The CDR3, as DNA: TGTGCCAGCAGTTGGACAGGGGGTGCGAACACCGGGGAGCTGTTTTTT. It is translated as CASSWTGGANTGELFF.

The chain joins TRBV6-1 to TRBJ1-6; tentative D call: TRBD1 (6 bases). Germline-derived CDR1 and CDR2 are MNHNS and SASEGT. The CDR3 is made up of 14 amino acids. With 3 bases removed from V and 7 bases from J, the gap between germline ends came to 10 bases. CDR3 nucleotides: TGTGCCAGCAGTGAGGTACAGGGAAATTCACCCCTCCACTTT. Its protein product is CASSEVQGNSPLHF.

This chain joins TRBV3-1 (or the pseudogene TRBV3-2) and TRBJ1-2, with D possibly TRBD1 on 5 matching bases. The CDR3 spans 14 residues. From germline, CDR1 is LGHDT and CDR2 YNNKEL (reference sequence). V was shortened by 1 base and J by 7 bases, with 13 bases between the two germline ends. CDR3 sequence reads: CASSQGRDGGGYTF. CDR3 DNA sequence: TGTGCCAGCAGCCAAGGGCGAGACGGGGGTGGCTACACCTTC.

The chain uses TRBV12-3 or TRBV12-4 and TRBJ1-2; the match to TRBD1 covers 9 bases. V gave up 6 bases and J gave up 6 bases; unmatched junction bases: 5. This CDR3 region has 13 residues. The CDR3: CASRPDRGNGYTF. Written as DNA, the CDR3 is TGTGCCAGCAGACCCGACAGGGGGAATGGCTACACCTTC.

The chain is built from TRBV25-1 and TRBJ2-5; tentative D call: TRBD1 (5 bases). V gave up 8 bases and J gave up 5 bases, with 9 bases separating them. This CDR3 spans 11 amino acids. Germline V gives CDR1 MGHDK, CDR2 SYGVNS. The CDR3 DNA reads as TGTGCCAGCGCAGGGTGGGAGACCCAGTACTTC. Translation gives CASAGWETQYF.

The CDR3 loop reads CSFSGTGPTDTQYF. The CDR3 region has the DNA TGCAGCTTTTCCGGGACAGGGCCCACAGATACGCAGTATTTT. The chain recombines TRBV29-1 with TRBJ2-3; 9 nucleotides match TRBD1. This CDR3 contains 14 residues. Germline CDR1 is SQVTM and CDR2 is ANQGSEA. With 8 bases clipped from V and 2 bases from J, the junction kept 8 bases outside the gene matches.